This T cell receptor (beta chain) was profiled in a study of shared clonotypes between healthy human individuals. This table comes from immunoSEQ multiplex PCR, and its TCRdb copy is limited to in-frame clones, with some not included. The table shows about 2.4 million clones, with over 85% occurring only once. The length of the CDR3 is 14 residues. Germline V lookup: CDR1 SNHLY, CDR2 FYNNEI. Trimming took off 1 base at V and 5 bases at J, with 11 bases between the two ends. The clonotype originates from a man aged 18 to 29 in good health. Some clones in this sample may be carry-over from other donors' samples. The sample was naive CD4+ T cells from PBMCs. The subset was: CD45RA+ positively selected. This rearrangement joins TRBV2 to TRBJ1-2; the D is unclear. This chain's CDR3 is CASSEDPSWYGYTF. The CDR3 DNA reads TGTGCCAGCAGTGAAGACCCTTCGTGGTATGGCTACACCTTC.